This passage covers 30 T cell receptor beta chains from one sample sequenced in a study of T cells after yellow fever vaccination. TCRdb reprocessed the 5' RACE reads with MiXCR, giving one entry per CDR3 protein. The sample consists of under 500,000 distinct CDR3 sequences, roughly a sixth of them appearing once. The source material was PBMCs, sampled before the yellow fever booster vaccination. Receptors originate from a man younger than 35 who received the YFV17D yellow fever vaccine.

The chain links TRBV7-9 to TRBJ1-4; D perhaps matches TRBD1 (5 bases). The CDR3 totals 14 residues. V was trimmed by 5 bases and J by 10 bases, leaving 17 bases between them. Germline lookup yields CDR1 SEHNR and CDR2 FQNEAQ (reference sequence). The CDR3 spells CASSLRDASGKLFF. The CDR3 coding sequence is TGTGCCAGCAGCCTACGGGACGCCTCTGGAAAACTGTTTTTT.

In its sample, this clonotype was seen a few times. This chain links TRBV4-1 with TRBJ2-7; TRBD2 matches 9 bases. Germline trimming cut 1 base from V and 0 bases from J; bases unmatched to any gene: 7. Looked up from germline, CDR1 is MGHRA and CDR2 is YSYEKL. The CDR3 is 17 residues long. The CDR3 loop reads CASSQGLAGLSSYEQYF. The CDR3 DNA is TGCGCCAGCAGCCAAGGGCTAGCGGGGTTAAGCTCCTACGAGCAGTACTTC.

The J gene is TRBJ1-2, the V gene TRBV6-2 or TRBV6-3; a possible D gene is TRBD1 (6 bases). V was cut by 6 bases and J by 1 base, with 15 bases left in between. This CDR3 has 15 amino acids. Germline CDR1 reads MNHEY; CDR2 reads SVGEGT. The CDR3: CASSFPGHDNYGYTF. For the CDR3, the DNA is TGTGCCAGCAGCTTTCCGGGACACGATAACTATGGCTACACCTTC.

The rearrangement uses TRBV27 and TRBJ2-5, with 8 nucleotides matching TRBD2. Trimming removed 0 bases from V and 0 bases from J; junction bases left unmatched: 6. This CDR3 has 17 residues. Per germline, CDR1 MNHEY and CDR2 SMNVEV (reference sequence). In nucleotides, the CDR3 is TGTGCCAGCAGTTTATCTGGCCTAGCGGGCTACCAAGAGACCCAGTACTTC. Translated, it gives CASSLSGLAGYQETQYF.

V gene TRBV27 combines with J gene TRBJ2-7; D gene ambiguous. This CDR3 is 14 amino acids long. Trimming pared 2 bases from V and 2 bases from J, leaving 10 bases between. Germline V gene lookup returns CDR1 MNHEY and CDR2 SMNVEV (reference sequence). The CDR3 here is CASSLHESPYEQYF. CDR3 DNA: TGTGCCAGCAGTTTACACGAGTCTCCCTACGAGCAGTACTTC.

The sample holds a few counts of this clonotype. This chain links TRBV20-1 with TRBJ2-5; possibly TRBD1 or TRBD2 for D (6 bases each). With 6 bases removed from V and 1 base from J, the gap between germline ends came to 15 bases. CDR1 is DFQATT and CDR2 is SNEGSKA in the germline V gene (reference sequence). The CDR3 runs 14 residues. The CDR3: CSAIAWGAQETQYF. In nucleotides, the CDR3 is TGCAGTGCCATAGCGTGGGGGGCCCAAGAGACCCAGTACTTC.

This clonotype was seen a few times. The chain carries TRBV4-2 and TRBJ2-7, with TRBD1 identical over 7 bases. The germline V gene encodes CDR1 LGHNA and CDR2 YNFKEQ. The CDR3 length is 14 residues. V trimming: 4 bases; J trimming: 4 bases; junction bases outside the gene matches: 7. The CDR3 DNA is TGTGCCAGCAGCCTACAGGGGCAGATTTACGAGCAGTACTTC. Translated: CASSLQGQIYEQYF.

V gene TRBV20-1 combines with J gene TRBJ1-2, with D uncertain. The CDR3 is 11 amino acids. The V gene's germline CDR1 is DFQATT and CDR2 SNEGSKA (reference sequence). The V gene lost 6 bases and the J gene lost 5 bases, with 10 bases spanning the gap. CDR3 sequence reads: CSARVVYGYTF. In DNA, the CDR3 is TGCAGTGCGCGAGTGGTTTATGGCTACACCTTC.

This clonotype has more than one count but fewer than ten. J is TRBJ2-3 and V is TRBV7-9, with D unresolved. Germline V lookup: CDR1 SEHNR, CDR2 FQNEAQ (reference sequence). The CDR3 is made up of 12 amino acids. V was cut by 2 bases and J by 5 bases, with 5 bases left in between. The CDR3 loop is CASSLSEDTQYF. The DNA of the CDR3 is TGTGCCAGCAGCTTAAGTGAAGATACGCAGTATTTT. The variable domain in full, with the rest retrieved from reference TRBV7-9 and TRBJ2-3, is DTGVSQNPRHKITKRGQNVTFRCDPISEHNRLYWYRQTLGQGPEFLTYFQNEAQLEKSRLLSDRFSAERPKGSFSTLEIQRTEQGDSAMYLCASSLSEDTQYFGPGTRLTVL.

This clonotype appeared once. Written as DNA, the CDR3 is TGTGCCAGCAGCTTGGGGGTCAACCAAGAGACCCAGTACTTC. Translating it yields CASSLGVNQETQYF. This chain uses TRBV5-5 with TRBJ2-5, with D uncertain. Trimming cost V 0 bases and J 0 bases, with 6 bases left between them. The CDR3 covers 14 residues. The germline gives CDR1 SGHKS, CDR2 YYEKEE (reference sequence).

This clonotype was counted only a few times. V is TRBV7-9 and J is TRBJ1-5, with 8 nucleotides matching TRBD1. The J segment lost 7 bases and the V segment lost 5 bases, leaving 13 bases of the junction unmatched. CDR1 is SEHNR and CDR2 is FQNEAQ in the germline V gene (reference sequence). The CDR3 runs to 16 residues. The CDR3 DNA reads TGTGCCAGCAGCAGGACGGACAGGGAGGAAGGACAGCCCCAGCATTTT. It codes for CASSRTDREEGQPQHF.

This clonotype was counted only a few times. The gene calls are TRBV2 and TRBJ1-6; D call uncertain. Germline lookup yields CDR1 SNHLY and CDR2 FYNNEI. Trimming stripped 10 bases from V and 7 bases from J, with 17 bases between. The CDR3 sequence is 14 residues long. The CDR3 is CATTRDGQNSPLHF. CDR3 bases: TGTGCCACCACACGCGACGGGCAGAATTCACCCCTCCACTTT.

J is TRBJ2-7 and V is TRBV4-2; 10 bases agree with TRBD2. The CDR3 sequence is 15 residues long. CDR1 LGHNA and CDR2 YNFKEQ come from the germline V gene. J was trimmed by 3 bases and V by 2 bases; bases with no gene match: 4. In DNA form, the CDR3 reads TGTGCCAGCAGCCAACTAGCGGGGGAGGGCTACGAGCAGTACTTC. It translates to CASSQLAGEGYEQYF.

This clonotype was observed a handful of times. The chain joins TRBV6-5 to TRBJ2-7; the D gene is possibly TRBD1 (6 bases). Trimming left V 2 bases short and J 6 bases short, with 17 bases between. CDR1 and CDR2 from the germline V gene are MNHEY and SVGAGI. The CDR3 sequence is 15 residues long. The CDR3 reads CASSYQAGVHPEQYF. The CDR3 region has the DNA TGTGCCAGCAGTTACCAGGCAGGGGTTCACCCCGAGCAGTACTTC.

This clonotype was counted only a few times. The chain recombines TRBV7-6 with TRBJ1-4, with a weak D call TRBD1 (6 bases). Looked up from germline, CDR1 is SGHVS and CDR2 is FNYEAQ. CDR3 length: 15 amino acids. V lost 2 bases, J lost 3 bases, and 10 bases lay in between. In nucleotides, the CDR3 is TGTGCCAGCAGCTTATCCAAGGGGGCTAATGAAAAACTGTTTTTT. It translates to CASSLSKGANEKLFF. The variable domain in full, completed from reference TRBV7-6 and TRBJ1-4, reads GAGVSQSPRYKVTKRGQDVALRCDPISGHVSLYWYRQALGQGPEFLTYFNYEAQQDKSGLPNDRFSAERPEGSISTLTIQRTEQRDSAMYRCASSLSKGANEKLFFGSGTQLSVL.

This clonotype came up a few times. The chain uses TRBV6-5 and TRBJ2-2; 9 bases align to TRBD1. Germline loops: CDR1 MNHEY, CDR2 SVGAGI. The ends lost 2 bases at V and 4 bases at J; junction bases unmatched: 5. This CDR3 region has 16 residues. For the CDR3, the DNA is TGTGCCAGCAGTTACGCGGGACAGGGTAGCACCGGGGAGCTGTTTTTT. Residues: CASSYAGQGSTGELFF.

The CDR3 loop reads CASSYSAGSSYNEQFF. CDR3 bases: TGTGCCAGCAGTTACTCGGCTGGATCCTCCTACAATGAGCAGTTCTTC. This chain joins TRBV6-5 and TRBJ2-1; D gene uncertain. CDR3 length: 16 amino acids. Germline CDR1 MNHEY, CDR2 SVGAGI. Trimming took 0 bases from V and 0 from J, leaving 9 bases between them.

The chain links TRBV20-1 to TRBJ2-6; D is unclear. CDR1 and CDR2 from the germline V gene are DFQATT and SNEGSKA (reference sequence). Between the trimmed V and J ends, which lost 4 bases and 1 base, there was a span of 5 bases. The CDR3 contains 13 residues. The CDR3 spells CSAKVSGANVLTF. In nucleotides, the CDR3 is TGCAGTGCTAAGGTTTCTGGGGCCAACGTCCTGACTTTC.

The V call is TRBV7-2, the J call TRBJ2-2; 9 nucleotides line up with TRBD2. CDR3 size: 16 residues. J was trimmed by 4 bases and V by 1 base; bases with no gene match: 4. CDR1 and CDR2 from the germline V gene are SGHTA and FQGNSA. CDR3 region: CASSLELAGFTGELFF. The CDR3 DNA sequence: TGTGCCAGCAGCTTAGAACTAGCGGGCTTCACCGGGGAGCTGTTTTTT.

This clonotype came up a few times. The chain employs TRBV25-1 and TRBJ2-2; a possible D gene is TRBD1 (6 bases). Germline V gene sequence: CDR1 MGHDK, CDR2 SYGVNS. The length of the CDR3 is 15 residues. V was shortened by 5 bases and J by 4 bases, with 14 bases between the two germline ends. The CDR3 bases are TGTGCCAGCAGTATAAAGGGGGTGGGCACCGGGGAGCTGTTTTTT. Translation: CASSIKGVGTGELFF.

This clonotype was seen more than once but under ten times. The chain joins TRBV6-1 to TRBJ2-7; D unresolved. The CDR3 spans 13 residues. The V gene lost 5 bases and the J gene lost 2 bases, with 10 bases spanning the gap. Per the germline V gene, CDR1 is MNHNS and CDR2 is SASEGT. In nucleotides, the CDR3 is TGTGCCAGCAGTTTCACCGTCCCCTACGAGCAGTACTTC. Its protein is CASSFTVPYEQYF.

This clonotype was seen ten or more times. The chain combines TRBV6-1 with TRBJ1-1; 7 bases are a match to TRBD1. Germline trimming cut 6 bases from V and 7 bases from J; bases unmatched to any gene: 8. The CDR3 spans 13 residues. Germline values: CDR1 MNHNS, CDR2 SASEGT. The CDR3 protein is CASRMGQWVEAFF. The CDR3 DNA follows: TGTGCCAGCAGGATGGGACAGTGGGTTGAAGCTTTCTTT.

V usage is TRBV12-3 or TRBV12-4 and J usage is TRBJ1-2; possibly TRBD1 for D (6 bases). The CDR3 spans 14 residues. Trimming took off 8 bases at V and 7 bases at J, with 20 bases between the two ends. The CDR3 region has the DNA TGTGCCAGCGGACCCCAGGGGCCCCAAGCTGGCTACACCTTC. It yields the protein CASGPQGPQAGYTF.

This clonotype showed up just a few times. V usage is TRBV4-1 and J usage is TRBJ2-5; D might be TRBD2 (6 bases). Germline V lookup: CDR1 MGHRA, CDR2 YSYEKL. The V end was cut by 0 bases, the J end by 5 bases, with 13 bases between. The CDR3 consists of 15 residues. As DNA, the CDR3 is TGCGCCAGCAGCCAAGATGGGCGGGGAAAGGAGACCCAGTACTTC. Amino acids: CASSQDGRGKETQYF.

This clonotype was found a few times. The V call is TRBV6-5, the J call TRBJ2-3, with TRBD2 identical over 11 bases. Trimming took 9 bases from V and 5 from J; bases not matched to a gene: 13. Germline values: CDR1 MNHEY, CDR2 SVGAGI. This CDR3 is built from 16 residues. CDR3 residues: CASRPLAGVRGDTQYF. The CDR3 region has the DNA TGTGCCAGTCGCCCACTAGCGGGGGTTCGGGGAGATACGCAGTATTTT.

This clonotype was detected only once. V and J are TRBV2 and TRBJ2-7, with a tentative D call TRBD1 (6 bases). Deletions cut 6 bases from V and 3 bases from J, with 9 bases between. Looked up from germline, CDR1 is SNHLY and CDR2 is FYNNEI. This CDR3 region has 12 residues. The CDR3 DNA sequence: TGTGCCAGCAGCGGACAGTACTACGAGCAGTACGTC. Encoded protein: CASSGQYYEQYV.

This clonotype was seen a handful of times. The chain links TRBV6-2 or TRBV6-3 to TRBJ2-1, with D unresolved. The CDR3 has 13 residues. The V gene's germline CDR1 is MNHEY and CDR2 SVGEGT. V shed 7 bases and J shed 10 bases, with 17 bases lying between them. DNA for the CDR3: TGTGCCAGCACCCTCGACCAATTTTTGGAGCAGTTCTTC. Protein: CASTLDQFLEQFF.

The rearrangement uses TRBV12-3 or TRBV12-4 and TRBJ1-3; no definite D call. The germline V and J ends were trimmed by 6 bases and 0 bases, with 9 bases remaining between them. The CDR3 has 14 residues. CDR3 bases: TGTGCCAGCAGGGACTGGAGCTCTGGAAACACCATATATTTT. This translates into CASRDWSSGNTIYF.

In this sample, this clonotype turned up many times. V is TRBV5-6 and J is TRBJ1-1; no firm D call. The V and J ends lost 1 base and 0 bases respectively, with 4 bases between them. This CDR3 has 13 amino acids. Germline loops: CDR1 SGHDT, CDR2 YYEEEE. The CDR3 here is CASSLHVNTEAFF. Here the CDR3 DNA reads TGTGCCAGCAGCTTGCACGTGAACACTGAAGCTTTCTTT.

The chain employs TRBV6-5 and TRBJ2-2; D possibly matches TRBD1 or TRBD2 (5 bases each). Germline assignment: CDR1 MNHEY and CDR2 SVGAGI. V was clipped by 5 bases and J by 0 bases, with 10 bases between them. The CDR3 contains 15 residues. CDR3 bases: TGTGCCAGCAGTCTCGGGACGTCGAACACCGGGGAGCTGTTTTTT. This sequence encodes CASSLGTSNTGELFF.